This T cell receptor beta chain was sequenced for a study of blood T cell repertoires in COVID-19. Study-wide background: Italy, Spain and the United States were the sources of the convalescent and acute COVID-19 samples. T cells, B-cell-depleted T cells, or PBMCs supplied cDNA or gDNA.

In the authors' methods: Amplified reference gene primers provided the basis for estimating nucleated cell counts. Assay used: immunoSEQ multiplex PCR; TCRdb lists only in-frame clones, some missing. V, J and clone size were drawn from that table, and D and trimming were deduced from the DNA. The table includes hundreds of thousands of clones, about 90% detected once. The CDR3 sequence is 13 residues long. Germline V lookup: CDR1 MRHNA, CDR2 SNTAGT. J lost 1 base, V lost 5 bases, and 0 bases had no gene match. This rearrangement joins TRBV6-4 to TRBJ2-3; 7 bases line up with TRBD1. The TCR sequence derives from a woman younger than 35 who had recovered from COVID-19. The sample comprised peripheral blood. CDR3 amino acids: CASSTGGTDTQYF. The CDR3 nucleotides are TGTGCCAGCAGTACAGGGGGCACAGATACGCAGTATTTT.